This T cell receptor (beta chain) was obtained from a study of response to subunit inactivated influenza vaccine. In TCRdb, the RT-PCR reads were re-called with MiXCR into one record per CDR3 protein. The sample has about 780,000 distinct CDR3 sequences; less than 20% are singletons. Study-level results: Seasonal influenza vaccination, on each occasion, was suggested by the authors to recruit few new T cells.

Germline assignment: CDR1 MNHNY and CDR2 SVGAGI (reference sequence). CDR3 size: 13 residues. Deletions cut 7 bases from V and 1 base from J, with 11 bases between. About this clonotype itself: Its antigen is unidentified.

The J gene is TRBJ2-7, the V gene TRBV6-6; D not resolved. The sequence was collected from a man aged 50 to 59 who received an inactivated influenza vaccine. Sequencing was performed on PBMCs from blood, taken 5 days after vaccination. Written as DNA, the CDR3 is TGTGCCAGCACCTGGTCAGTATCCTACGAGCAGTACTTC. It translates to CASTWSVSYEQYF.